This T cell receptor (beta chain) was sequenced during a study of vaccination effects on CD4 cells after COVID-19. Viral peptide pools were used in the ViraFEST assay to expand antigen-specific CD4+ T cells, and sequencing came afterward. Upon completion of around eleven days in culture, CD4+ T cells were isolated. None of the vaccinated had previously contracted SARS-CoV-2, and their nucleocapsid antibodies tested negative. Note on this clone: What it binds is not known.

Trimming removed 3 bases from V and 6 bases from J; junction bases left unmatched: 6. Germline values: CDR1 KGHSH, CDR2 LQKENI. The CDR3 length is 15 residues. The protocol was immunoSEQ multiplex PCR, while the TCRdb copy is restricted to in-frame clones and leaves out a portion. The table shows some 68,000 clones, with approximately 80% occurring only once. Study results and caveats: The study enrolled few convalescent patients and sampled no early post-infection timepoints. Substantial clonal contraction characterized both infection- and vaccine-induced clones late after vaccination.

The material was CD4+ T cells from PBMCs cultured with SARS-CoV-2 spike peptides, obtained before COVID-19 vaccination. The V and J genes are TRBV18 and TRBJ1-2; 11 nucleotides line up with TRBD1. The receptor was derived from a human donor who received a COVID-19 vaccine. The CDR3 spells CASSPSRDRGDGYTF. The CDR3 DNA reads TGTGCCAGCTCACCGTCCCGGGACAGGGGGGATGGCTACACCTTC.